Below are 23 T cell receptor beta chains sequenced from a single sample in a study of shared clonotypes between healthy human individuals. Sequencing was performed with immunoSEQ multiplex PCR; in TCRdb, only in-frame clones are kept and a portion is missing. The sample holds 500,000 to 700,000 clones, about 95% seen once. Naive CD8 cells lacked CD45RO and underwent positive selection for CCR7, leaving out terminally differentiated effector memory CD45RA+ cells. Specimen: naive CD8+ T cells sorted from blood. These receptors were collected from a young woman in good health.

This clone was seen once. J is TRBJ2-7 and V is TRBV6-5; TRBD1 aligns across 7 bases. Germline V gene data show CDR1 as MNHEY and CDR2 as SVGAGI. CDR3 length equals 14 residues. V shed 6 bases and J 5 bases; nucleotides not matched to a gene: 10. The CDR3 region is CASSQTGLSDEQYF. The CDR3 DNA sequence: TGTGCCAGCAGCCAGACAGGGCTCTCGGACGAGCAGTACTTC.

The CDR3 protein is CASSLIGLAHEQYF. The DNA of the CDR3 is TGTGCCAGCAGTTTAATCGGACTAGCTCACGAGCAGTACTTC. This chain joins TRBV28 and TRBJ2-7; 8 positions match TRBD2. Germline values: CDR1 MDHEN, CDR2 SYDVKM. V trimming: 2 bases; J trimming: 5 bases; junction bases outside the gene matches: 5. The length of the CDR3 is 14 residues.

The V call is TRBV2, the J call TRBJ2-2; TRBD2 agrees at 8 bases. CDR3 length: 18 residues. The V gene end was trimmed by 1 base and the J gene end by 4 bases; junction bases not matched to a gene: 11. Germline CDR1 and CDR2: SNHLY and FYNNEI. In DNA form, the CDR3 reads TGTGCCAGCAGTGAAGTAGGTAGCGGGATCCTACCCACCGGGGAGCTGTTTTTT. Protein product: CASSEVGSGILPTGELFF.

The chain joins TRBV9 to TRBJ2-1, with unresolved D. In germline, CDR1 is SGDLS, CDR2 YYNGEE. Trimming left V 2 bases short and J 4 bases short, with 13 bases between. The CDR3 is made up of 15 amino acids. In DNA form, the CDR3 reads TGTGCCAGCAGCGTTGAAGGGCCTGGGTACAATGAGCAGTTCTTC. It yields the protein CASSVEGPGYNEQFF.

The chain recombines TRBV4-2 with TRBJ2-5; TRBD2 agrees at 8 bases. The end of the DNA is better explained by TRBJ2-7, so the J call may be wrong. CDR3 length: 17 residues. Germline CDR1 reads LGHNA; CDR2 reads YNFKEQ. The CDR3 DNA follows: TGTGCCAGCAGCCAAGATCTGCGTAGCGGGGACTCCTACGAGCAGTACTTC. Translated: CASSQDLRSGDSYEQYF.

The chain is built from TRBV6-4 and TRBJ1-5, with D perhaps matching TRBD1 (6 bases). This CDR3 spans 19 amino acids. V shed 0 bases and J shed 0 bases, with 18 bases lying between them. CDR1 MRHNA and CDR2 SNTAGT come from the germline V gene. The CDR3 DNA reads TGTGCCAGCAGTGACTCGGTTCCGCTCGGGACACATAGCAATCAGCCCCAGCATTTT. Translated, it gives CASSDSVPLGTHSNQPQHF.

This chain connects TRBV6-6 to TRBJ2-5; D is unresolved. V lost 6 bases to trimming and J lost 4 bases, with 18 bases between them. Germline V lookup: CDR1 MNHNY, CDR2 SVGAGI (reference sequence). The CDR3 sequence is 15 residues long. The CDR3 reads CASRSFTGVGETQYF. CDR3 coding DNA: TGTGCCAGCAGGTCCTTTACTGGGGTAGGAGAGACCCAGTACTTC.

The chain couples TRBV14 to TRBJ1-1; D is possibly TRBD1 (5 bases). This CDR3 is built from 16 residues. The germline V and J ends were trimmed by 0 bases and 5 bases, with 16 bases remaining between them. The germline gives CDR1 SGHDN, CDR2 FVKESK. CDR3 in DNA: TGTGCCAGCAGCCAAGATGTGCTGGGGTGGGGGACTGAAGCTTTCTTT. Residues: CASSQDVLGWGTEAFF.

The V and J genes are TRBV9 and TRBJ2-1; D is undetermined. Deletions cut 1 base from V and 7 bases from J, with 6 bases between. The CDR3 extends over 12 amino acids. Germline V gene lookup returns CDR1 SGDLS and CDR2 YYNGEE. The CDR3 loop reads CASSVNANEQFF. CDR3 nucleotides: TGTGCCAGCAGCGTAAACGCAAATGAGCAGTTCTTC.

This clone appeared once. The chain joins TRBV27 to TRBJ2-4; D gene unclear. This CDR3 spans 15 amino acids. The V end was cut by 0 bases, the J end by 9 bases, with 15 bases between. CDR1 MNHEY and CDR2 SMNVEV come from the germline V gene (reference sequence). For the CDR3, the DNA is TGTGCCAGCAGTTTATCCCCTTTCGACCTGAGCATTCAGTACTTC. It codes for CASSLSPFDLSIQYF.

The genes are TRBV9 and TRBJ2-2, with TRBD2 matching over 8 bases. This CDR3 has 16 amino acids. Germline lookup yields CDR1 SGDLS and CDR2 YYNGEE. Germline trimming cut 6 bases from V and 6 bases from J; bases unmatched to any gene: 13. In DNA, the CDR3 is TGTGCCAGCAACAATCCCAGCGGGAGTGAGGCCGGGGAGCTGTTTTTT. Translation gives CASNNPSGSEAGELFF.

The V call is TRBV29-1, the J call TRBJ2-5; D is possibly TRBD2 (6 bases). The V end was cut by 1 base, the J end by 12 bases, with 21 bases between. The germline gives CDR1 SQVTM, CDR2 ANQGSEA. The length of the CDR3 is 14 residues. CDR3 residues: CSVEVVGDYGGEYF. DNA of the CDR3: TGCAGCGTTGAAGTCGTCGGAGACTATGGAGGGGAGTACTTC.

This chain connects TRBV7-8 to TRBJ1-2, with TRBD1 identical over 8 bases. Germline V gene data show CDR1 as SGHVS and CDR2 as FQNEAQ. CDR3 length: 17 residues. V gave up 5 bases and J gave up 1 base; unmatched junction bases: 12. CDR3 sequence reads: CASSPRTGRTFNYGYTF. The CDR3 nucleotides read TGTGCCAGCAGCCCGAGGACAGGGCGGACTTTTAACTATGGCTACACCTTC.

The chain has TRBV19 and TRBJ2-2; 11 bases map to TRBD2. Germline V gene data show CDR1 as LNHDA and CDR2 as SQIVND (reference sequence). V was clipped by 5 bases and J by 3 bases; unmatched bases: 8. The CDR3 has 17 amino acids. The CDR3: CASSQVSGRAYTGELFF. DNA of the CDR3: TGTGCCAGTAGTCAAGTTAGCGGGAGGGCTTACACCGGGGAGCTGTTTTTT.

The rearrangement joins TRBV7-9 to TRBJ2-7; no clear D. V was shortened by 5 bases and J by 3 bases, with 17 bases between the two germline ends. Germline V lookup: CDR1 SEHNR, CDR2 FQNEAQ (reference sequence). The CDR3 extends over 15 amino acids. CDR3 protein: CASSPLRQPHYEQYF. The CDR3 nucleotides read TGTGCCAGCAGCCCATTACGACAACCCCACTACGAGCAGTACTTC.

The V gene is TRBV2, the J gene TRBJ2-2; 12 bases fit TRBD2. The J segment lost 2 bases and the V segment lost 7 bases, leaving 2 bases of the junction unmatched. CDR1 SNHLY and CDR2 FYNNEI come from the germline V gene. The CDR3 spans 15 residues. The CDR3 DNA reads as TGTGCCAGCATGGGACTAGCGGGTAACACCGGGGAGCTGTTTTTT. This sequence encodes CASMGLAGNTGELFF.

Remarks on this clone: Other DNA sequences in this specimen translate into the identical CDR3. The V call is TRBV29-1, the J call TRBJ2-7; possible D gene TRBD2, 5 bases. The CDR3 length is 11 residues. The V gene lost 6 bases and the J gene lost 5 bases, with 11 bases spanning the gap. CDR1 is SQVTM and CDR2 is ANQGSEA in the germline V gene. CDR3 residues: CSVAVGNEQYF. In nucleotides, the CDR3 is TGCAGCGTCGCTGTCGGGAACGAGCAGTACTTC.

The gene calls are TRBV27 and TRBJ1-5; maybe TRBD1 (6 bases). V dropped 8 bases and J dropped 7 bases, with 18 bases sitting between them. Germline values: CDR1 MNHEY, CDR2 SMNVEV (reference sequence). CDR3 size: 14 residues. CDR3 sequence reads: CASGKGGVWQPQHF. CDR3 sequence (DNA): TGTGCCAGCGGAAAAGGGGGGGTGTGGCAGCCCCAGCATTTT.

This chain uses TRBV29-1 with TRBJ2-7; 7 bases line up with TRBD1. V lost 3 bases and J lost 0; bases outside the gene matches: 5. Per germline, CDR1 SQVTM and CDR2 ANQGSEA. The CDR3 consists of 14 residues. CDR3 DNA sequence: TGCAGCGTTGAGGCGACAGGGAGCTCCTACGAGCAGTACTTC. Its translation: CSVEATGSSYEQYF.

This chain joins TRBV27 and TRBJ2-7, with TRBD2 as a possible D gene (5 bases). Germline V gene lookup returns CDR1 MNHEY and CDR2 SMNVEV (reference sequence). CDR3 size: 14 residues. Trimming removed 4 bases at V and 0 bases at J, with 10 bases between. The CDR3 nucleotides are TGTGCCAGCAGTTATACCGGGGACTCCTACGAGCAGTACTTC. This translates into CASSYTGDSYEQYF.

The chain has TRBV15 and TRBJ2-7; 7 bases agree with TRBD1. The germline gives CDR1 LNHNV, CDR2 YYDKDF (reference sequence). CDR3 size: 15 residues. Unmatched junction bases numbered 9, after V lost 1 base and J lost 6 bases. CDR3 sequence: CATSRATTGRAEQYF. The CDR3 nucleotides are TGTGCCACCAGCAGAGCAACGACAGGGCGAGCCGAGCAGTACTTC.

The genes are TRBV6-1 and TRBJ1-5; possible D gene TRBD1, 5 bases. CDR3 length: 12 amino acids. V shed 4 bases and J shed 4 bases, with 5 bases lying between them. The germline V gene has CDR1 MNHNS and CDR2 SASEGT. The CDR3 sequence is CASSGGNQPQHF. Here the CDR3 DNA reads TGTGCCAGCAGTGGGGGGAATCAGCCCCAGCATTTT.

V gene TRBV7-8 combines with J gene TRBJ1-2, with D unresolved. The CDR3 has 15 amino acids. Trimming stripped 3 bases from V and 0 bases from J, with 11 bases between. The V gene's germline CDR1 is SGHVS and CDR2 FQNEAQ. The CDR3 DNA follows: TGTGCCAGCAGCTTGGCAGTGGGATCTAACTATGGCTACACCTTC. Protein: CASSLAVGSNYGYTF.